This T cell receptor (beta chain) was sequenced in a study of blood T cells in healthy people across ages (dated by TCRdb to 2015 to 2017). About the study as a whole: In model experiments, roughly one uniquely barcoded TCR beta cDNA molecule per two T cells was captured by template switching. To avoid experimental bias, donors of different ages were randomly spread across the sequencing lanes. The donors were split into four age groups: young (average about 15 years), middle-aged (39), aged (about 62) and long-lived (under 85). Age-related changes in TCR beta repertoire diversity were measured in the study by deep sequencing normalized with unique cDNA molecular identifiers. The study analyzed two additional independent replicas of 1 million unique cDNA reads from the same blood draw for two donors, one aged 18 to 30 and one aged 80 or older. What the authors observed across the whole study: Since profiling was done on bulk unsorted PBMCs, naive and antigen-experienced compartments could not be conclusively compared. A strong correlation was found between observed TCR beta diversity and the percentage of naive T cells measured by flow cytometry. Estimates of total diversity based on one million sequenced T cells were regarded as lower bounds and as underestimates. Compared with the aged group, the long-lived group had more naive CD4+ T cells, fewer expanded clones and increased TCR diversity, suggesting age selection. Observed TCR beta diversity per million T cells fell roughly linearly with age, and a significant reduction was already apparent by age around 40. Because the CMV infection status of the donors was unknown, age-related changes in expanded clonotypes may potentially have been confounded.

Systemically healthy Caucasian individuals from Russia, 39 in total and aged roughly 6 to 100 years, were included as donors. Around 9.8 milliliters of peripheral blood were collected from each donor into EDTA-treated Vacutainer tubes. Ficoll-Paque density-gradient centrifugation was used to isolate PBMCs, with at least 7 million per sample. Trizol reagent was used to extract total RNA from PBMCs, with at least 5.5 micrograms per sample. For every donor, an aliquot of PBMCs went through flow cytometry to measure the percentages of naive CD45RAhigh/CD27high T cells. This clonotype was counted many times. Its antigen is currently not known. Base qualities are not recorded, but no much larger clone differs from it by a single base. Library preparation used 5' RACE. These reads were obtained on an Illumina HiSeq 2500. A second PCR of about 7 to 12 cycles was performed with a sample-barcoded 5' primer and a J-beta primer mix. Each TCR beta cDNA molecule received a unique molecular identifier from a template-switch 5' adaptor carrying 12 random nucleotides. Each sample yielded at least 2.5 million CDR3-containing paired-end reads. First-strand cDNA synthesis was performed from all RNA using the Mint cDNA synthesis kit, with priming by a TRBC-specific oligonucleotide. After uracil-DNA glycosylase treatment, a first 18-cycle PCR used universal primers M1SS and BC2_uni_R on all cDNA. On the authors' methods: Each sample was normalized by randomly selecting 1 million high-quality reads, each carrying a distinct molecular identifier. Instead of being binned into consensus sequences, reads with shared molecular identifiers were discarded. MiTCR, set to a Q25 quality threshold and the strictest error-elimination algorithm, was used for CDR3 identification, clonotype clustering and error correction. A nonparametric unseen species model with Euler transformation was used to estimate a lower bound on total TCR beta diversity. TCRdb passed the public sequencing reads through fastp at Q25 and MiXCR, retaining productive beta sequences. When rows share a CDR3 protein, they turn into one entry using the most common DNA and genes. TCRdb assigned the V and J calls; the authors' analysis was not used. The table for this sample lists under 2,000,000 distinct CDR3 sequences; just under 50% of them were counted only once. The top ten clonotypes cover over 2% of the sample.

Sequencing used blood. The receptor was isolated from a woman aged 40 to 55 in good health.

The nucleotide sequence reads as follows: TGTGCCAGCAGCTTAGTTAGGGCAGAAGAGCAGTACTTC. Translated, this gives CASSLVRAEEQYF. The V and J segments used are TRBV7-2 and TRBJ2-7, with the D gene not confidently named. The junction shows trimming of 1 base on V and 7 bases on J, plus 11 bases between the germline ends. Including the terminal cysteine and phenylalanine, the CDR3 comprises 13 residues. Kept here is only the CDR3 DNA, which spans 39 bases and is read in frame from base 1. In the germline V gene, CDR1 corresponds to SGHTA and CDR2 to FQGNSA.